Listed below are T cell receptor beta chains from one sample, sequenced in a study of TIL therapy for anti-PD-1-resistant metastatic lung cancer. The protocol was immunoSEQ multiplex PCR, while the TCRdb copy is restricted to in-frame clones and leaves out a portion. The sample lists just under 60,000 clones, roughly 80% occurring once. The specimen was blood, collected at baseline. These receptors originate from a person aged 25 to 80 with non-small cell lung cancer. Both conserved end residues are part of each CDR3. Fields, in order: CDR3 protein, CDR3 DNA, V gene, J gene, clone size, CDR3 length, D gene. A D gene is named only where the DNA matches it firmly. Size is omitted from some rows. Given values are once, few, many or a class for expanded clones.

CDR3 protein: CASSPGQGYTYGYTF; CDR3 DNA: TGTGCCAGCAGCCCGGGACAGGGGTATACCTATGGCTACACCTTC; V gene: TRBV28; J gene: TRBJ1-2; clone size: NA; CDR3 length: 15; D gene: TRBD1
CDR3 protein: CASSLKRDISDTQYF; CDR3 DNA: TGTGCCAGCAGCCTTAAGCGGGATATATCAGATACGCAGTATTTT; V gene: TRBV4-2; J gene: TRBJ2-3; clone size: NA; CDR3 length: 15; D gene: TRBD2
CDR3 protein: CASSYHRVQGNTEAFF; CDR3 DNA: TGTGCCAGCAGTTACCACAGAGTTCAGGGGAACACTGAAGCTTTCTTT; V gene: TRBV7-9; J gene: TRBJ1-1; clone size: NA; CDR3 length: 16; D gene: NA
CDR3 protein: CASSLQGWASSYEQYF; CDR3 DNA: TGTGCCAGCAGCTTACAGGGGTGGGCCAGCTCCTACGAGCAGTACTTC; V gene: TRBV11-2; J gene: TRBJ2-7; clone size: NA; CDR3 length: 16; D gene: NA
CDR3 protein: CASSSNIPGQGASNQPQHF; CDR3 DNA: TGCGCCAGCAGCTCTAATATCCCGGGACAGGGGGCTAGCAATCAGCCCCAGCATTTT; V gene: TRBV5-1; J gene: TRBJ1-5; clone size: NA; CDR3 length: 19; D gene: TRBD1
CDR3 protein: CASSRLRWDRGLSYEQYF; CDR3 DNA: TGTGCCAGCAGCCGTCTTAGATGGGACAGGGGGCTTTCCTACGAGCAGTACTTC; V gene: TRBV11-2; J gene: TRBJ2-7; clone size: NA; CDR3 length: 18; D gene: TRBD1
CDR3 protein: CASLREGAGANVLTF; CDR3 DNA: TGTGCCAGCCTAAGAGAGGGGGCTGGGGCCAACGTCCTGACTTTC; V gene: TRBV2; J gene: TRBJ2-6; clone size: NA; CDR3 length: 15; D gene: NA
CDR3 protein: CASSRGANYGYTF; CDR3 DNA: TGCGCCAGCAGCCGGGGGGCCAACTATGGCTACACCTTC; V gene: TRBV4-3; J gene: TRBJ1-2; clone size: few; CDR3 length: 13; D gene: NA
CDR3 protein: CASSFMVGGEKLFF; CDR3 DNA: TGTGCCAGCAGCTTTATGGTCGGGGGAGAAAAACTGTTTTTT; V gene: TRBV7-2; J gene: TRBJ1-4; clone size: NA; CDR3 length: 14; D gene: NA
CDR3 protein: CAWSRGGQPQHF; CDR3 DNA: TGTGCCTGGAGTCGGGGTGGGCAGCCCCAGCATTTT; V gene: TRBV30; J gene: TRBJ1-5; clone size: NA; CDR3 length: 12; D gene: NA
CDR3 protein: CAISESRFTHTEAFF; CDR3 DNA: TGTGCCATCAGTGAGTCGAGGTTCACTCACACTGAAGCTTTCTTT; V gene: TRBV10-3; J gene: TRBJ1-1; clone size: NA; CDR3 length: 15; D gene: NA
CDR3 protein: CASSPRYSNYGYTF; CDR3 DNA: TGTGCCAGCAGCCCCCGGTACTCTAACTATGGCTACACCTTC; V gene: TRBV9; J gene: TRBJ1-2; clone size: few; CDR3 length: 14; D gene: NA
CDR3 protein: CASSSENIQYF; CDR3 DNA: TGTGCCAGCAGCTCGGAGAACATTCAGTACTTC; V gene: TRBV5-4; J gene: TRBJ2-4; clone size: few; CDR3 length: 11; D gene: NA
CDR3 protein: CASSPGQGADYGYTF; CDR3 DNA: TGTGCCAGCTCACCGGGACAGGGGGCGGACTATGGCTACACCTTC; V gene: TRBV18; J gene: TRBJ1-2; clone size: NA; CDR3 length: 15; D gene: TRBD1
CDR3 protein: CASEGRGGANTEAFF; CDR3 DNA: TGTGCCAGCGAGGGCCGAGGGGGCGCGAACACTGAAGCTTTCTTT; V gene: TRBV6-6; J gene: TRBJ1-1; clone size: NA; CDR3 length: 15; D gene: TRBD1
CDR3 protein: CASNGNRFGETQYF; CDR3 DNA: TGCGCCAGCAACGGAAACAGGTTCGGGGAGACCCAGTACTTC; V gene: TRBV10-1; J gene: TRBJ2-5; clone size: NA; CDR3 length: 14; D gene: NA
CDR3 protein: CASSLPDGAYEQYF; CDR3 DNA: TGCGCCAGCAGCTTGCCGGACGGAGCCTACGAGCAGTACTTC; V gene: TRBV5-1; J gene: TRBJ2-7; clone size: few; CDR3 length: 14; D gene: NA
CDR3 protein: CASSRDGGYGYTF; CDR3 DNA: TGTGCCAGTAGCCGGGACGGAGGCTATGGCTACACCTTC; V gene: TRBV19; J gene: TRBJ1-2; clone size: few; CDR3 length: 13; D gene: NA
CDR3 protein: CASSLFKGGEEKLFF; CDR3 DNA: TGTGCCAGCAGCTTGTTCAAGGGGGGAGAGGAAAAACTGTTTTTT; V gene: TRBV5-6; J gene: TRBJ1-4; clone size: NA; CDR3 length: 15; D gene: NA
CDR3 protein: CASRRDLNYGYTF; CDR3 DNA: TGTGCCAGCAGACGGGACCTTAACTATGGCTACACCTTC; V gene: TRBV28; J gene: TRBJ1-2; clone size: NA; CDR3 length: 13; D gene: NA
CDR3 protein: CASSPLRDRGTEAFF; CDR3 DNA: TGTGCCAGTAGTCCCCTCCGGGACAGGGGGACTGAAGCTTTCTTT; V gene: TRBV19; J gene: TRBJ1-1; clone size: NA; CDR3 length: 15; D gene: TRBD1
CDR3 protein: CASSLDGWRSSGNTIYF; CDR3 DNA: TGTGCCAGCAGCTTAGACGGATGGAGGTCATCTGGAAACACCATATATTTT; V gene: TRBV11-3; J gene: TRBJ1-3; clone size: NA; CDR3 length: 17; D gene: NA
CDR3 protein: CAISSAHYGYTF; CDR3 DNA: TGTGCCATCAGTTCAGCTCACTATGGCTACACCTTC; V gene: TRBV10-3; J gene: TRBJ1-2; clone size: NA; CDR3 length: 12; D gene: NA
CDR3 protein: CAISESTVSGRSTDTQYF; CDR3 DNA: TGTGCCATCAGTGAGTCGACTGTTAGCGGGAGAAGTACAGATACGCAGTATTTT; V gene: TRBV10-3; J gene: TRBJ2-3; clone size: NA; CDR3 length: 18; D gene: TRBD2
CDR3 protein: CASTDRQGRGGYTF; CDR3 DNA: TGTGCCAGCACCGATAGACAGGGCCGGGGAGGCTACACCTTC; V gene: TRBV28; J gene: TRBJ1-2; clone size: NA; CDR3 length: 14; D gene: TRBD1
CDR3 protein: CASSLRVALPNIQYF; CDR3 DNA: TGTGCCAGCAGCTTGCGAGTCGCCCTTCCAAACATTCAGTACTTC; V gene: TRBV13; J gene: TRBJ2-4; clone size: NA; CDR3 length: 15; D gene: NA
CDR3 protein: CASSLLGNYGYTF; CDR3 DNA: TGTGCCAGCAGTTTACTGGGGAACTATGGCTACACCTTC; V gene: TRBV28; J gene: TRBJ1-2; clone size: NA; CDR3 length: 13; D gene: NA
CDR3 protein: CASSPDDDYGYTF; CDR3 DNA: TGCGCTAGCAGCCCGGATGATGACTATGGCTACACCTTC; V gene: TRBV4-3; J gene: TRBJ1-2; clone size: NA; CDR3 length: 13; D gene: NA
CDR3 protein: CASGGGWTDTQYF; CDR3 DNA: TGTGCCAGCGGGGGGGGCTGGACAGATACGCAGTATTTT; V gene: TRBV27; J gene: TRBJ2-3; clone size: NA; CDR3 length: 13; D gene: NA
CDR3 protein: CASSPRTGGNNEQFF; CDR3 DNA: TGTGCCAGCTCACCACGGACAGGGGGAAACAATGAGCAGTTCTTC; V gene: TRBV18; J gene: TRBJ2-1; clone size: few; CDR3 length: 15; D gene: TRBD1
CDR3 protein: CASSFRNQPQHF; CDR3 DNA: TGTGCCAGCAGTTTCCGCAATCAGCCCCAGCATTTT; V gene: TRBV27; J gene: TRBJ1-5; clone size: NA; CDR3 length: 12; D gene: NA
CDR3 protein: CASSLWTAGEGIQYF; CDR3 DNA: TGTGCCAGCAGTTTATGGACCGCCGGGGAAGGCATTCAGTACTTC; V gene: TRBV28; J gene: TRBJ2-4; clone size: few; CDR3 length: 15; D gene: NA
CDR3 protein: CASSPSSFSPYEQYF; CDR3 DNA: TGTGCCAGCAGCCCCTCGTCGTTCTCTCCCTACGAGCAGTACTTC; V gene: TRBV4-2; J gene: TRBJ2-7; clone size: NA; CDR3 length: 15; D gene: NA
CDR3 protein: CAWSVDNTGELFF; CDR3 DNA: TGTGCCTGGAGTGTAGATAACACCGGGGAGCTGTTTTTT; V gene: TRBV30; J gene: TRBJ2-2; clone size: NA; CDR3 length: 13; D gene: NA
CDR3 protein: CASSQQWGQPQHF; CDR3 DNA: TGTGCCAGCAGTCAACAGTGGGGACAGCCCCAGCATTTT; V gene: TRBV6-4; J gene: TRBJ1-5; clone size: NA; CDR3 length: 13; D gene: NA
CDR3 protein: CASSDQQGVQPQHF; CDR3 DNA: TGTGCCAGCAGTGACCAACAGGGCGTTCAGCCCCAGCATTTT; V gene: TRBV6-4; J gene: TRBJ1-5; clone size: NA; CDR3 length: 14; D gene: NA